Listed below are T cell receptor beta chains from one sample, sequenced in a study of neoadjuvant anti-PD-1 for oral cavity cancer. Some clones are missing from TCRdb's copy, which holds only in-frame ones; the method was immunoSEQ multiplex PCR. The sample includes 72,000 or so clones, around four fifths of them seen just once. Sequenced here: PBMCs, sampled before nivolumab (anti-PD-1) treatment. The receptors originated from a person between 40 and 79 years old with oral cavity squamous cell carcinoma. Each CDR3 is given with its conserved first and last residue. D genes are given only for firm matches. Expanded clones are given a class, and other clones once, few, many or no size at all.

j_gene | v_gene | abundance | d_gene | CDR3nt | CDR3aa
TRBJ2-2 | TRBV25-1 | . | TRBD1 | TGTGCCAGCAGGGACAGGGGATCGGAAACCGGGGAGCTGTTTTTT | CASRDRGSETGELFF
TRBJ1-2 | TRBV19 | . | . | TGTGCCAGTAGTTCCAGAGGCTATGGCTACACCTTC | CASSSRGYGYTF
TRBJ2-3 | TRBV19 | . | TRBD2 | TGTGCCAGTAGTATTCCACTAGCGGGGGGGCCGACGGATACGCAGTATTTT | CASSIPLAGGPTDTQYF
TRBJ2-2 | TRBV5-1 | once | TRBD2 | TGCGCCAGCAGCTCGTCCCTAGCGGGGGTTACCGGGGAGCTGTTTTTT | CASSSSLAGVTGELFF
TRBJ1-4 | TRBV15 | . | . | TGTGCCACCAGCAGGCTGATCCAGGATGAAAAACTGTTTTTT | CATSRLIQDEKLFF
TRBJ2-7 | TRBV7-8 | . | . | TGTGCCAGCAGCTCAGTCTACGAGCAGTACTTC | CASSSVYEQYF
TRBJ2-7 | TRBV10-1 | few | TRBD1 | TGCGCCAGCAGTGAAAACAGGGGCCCTTTCAACGAGCAGTACTTC | CASSENRGPFNEQYF
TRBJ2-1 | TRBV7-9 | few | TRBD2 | TGTGCCAGCAGCTTAGACGGGGGGACCGTTACCTACAATGAGCAGTTCTTC | CASSLDGGTVTYNEQFF
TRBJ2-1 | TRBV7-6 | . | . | TGTGCCAGCAGCACACACGTGGGCTCCTACAATGAGCAGTTCTTC | CASSTHVGSYNEQFF
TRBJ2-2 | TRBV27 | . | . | TGTGCCAGCAGTAAAGGGGGGGAGCTGTTTTTT | CASSKGGELFF
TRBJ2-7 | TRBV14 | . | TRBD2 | TGTGCCAGCAGCCCGGGAGGATCTGGCTACGGCGAGCAGTACTTC | CASSPGGSGYGEQYF
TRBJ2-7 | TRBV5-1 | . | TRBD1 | TGCGCCAGCAGCCCTGGGACAGGGGCCGGCGAGCAGTACTTC | CASSPGTGAGEQYF
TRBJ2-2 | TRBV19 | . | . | TGTGCCAGTACCTTAATTTGGGGGCGCGACACCGGGGAGCTGTTTTTT | CASTLIWGRDTGELFF
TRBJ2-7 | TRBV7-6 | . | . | TGTGCCAGCAGCGCAGAGGGTTCACGTCACTCCGAGCAGTACTTC | CASSAEGSRHSEQYF
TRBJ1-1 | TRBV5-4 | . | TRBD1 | TGTGCCAGCAGCTCCTCGGGACAGGGGAAAGCTTTCTTT | CASSSSGQGKAFF
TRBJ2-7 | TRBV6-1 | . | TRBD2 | TGTGCCAGCAGAGGGACTAGCGGGAGAAGGCTTTCGCACTTC | CASRGTSGRRLSHF
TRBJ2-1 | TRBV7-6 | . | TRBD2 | TGTGCCAGCAGCGGACTAGCGAGTTTATACAATGAGCAGTTCTTC | CASSGLASLYNEQFF
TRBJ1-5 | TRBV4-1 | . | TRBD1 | TGCGCCAGCACCCGGACAGGGTTAGGCAATCAGCCCCAGCATTTT | CASTRTGLGNQPQHF
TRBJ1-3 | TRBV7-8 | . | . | TGTGCCAGCAGCTTAGAAGGGTTTGGAAACACCATATATTTT | CASSLEGFGNTIYF
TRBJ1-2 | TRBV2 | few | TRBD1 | TGTGCCAGCAGGGGGGTTCGGACAGGGACGGACGGCTACACCTTC | CASRGVRTGTDGYTF
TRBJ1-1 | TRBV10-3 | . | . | TGTGCCACCGAGGGGGGGAACACTGAAGCTTTCTTT | CATEGGNTEAFF
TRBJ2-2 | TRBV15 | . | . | TGTGCCACCAGCAGAGCCTCTTACACCGGGGAGCTGTTTTTT | CATSRASYTGELFF
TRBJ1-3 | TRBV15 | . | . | TGTGCCACCAGCCGCGGAGGTCTCCTCTCTGGAAACACCATATATTTT | CATSRGGLLSGNTIYF
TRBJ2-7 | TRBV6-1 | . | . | TGTGCCAGCAGTGAACTTTCCGGCGGGGTCTCCTACGAGCAGTACTTC | CASSELSGGVSYEQYF
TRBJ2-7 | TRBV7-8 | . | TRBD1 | TGTGCCAGCAGACGTACCGACAGGGGCCTTACCTACGAGCAGTACTTC | CASRRTDRGLTYEQYF